The present TCR beta chain was sequenced within a study of blood T cell repertoires in COVID-19 (dated by TCRdb to about 2020). With regard to the full study: Collaborator samples came from the United States, Italy and Spain and covered acute and convalescent phases of COVID-19. The material from the prospective study consisted of cDNA or gDNA derived from T cells, B-cell-depleted T cells, or PBMCs. The repertoires were released in a freely available public database intended as a resource for research on the immune response to SARS-CoV-2. Sample metadata almost always included a de-identified subject ID, COVID-19 status, age in years and sex. The dataset comprised deeply sampled blood TCRbeta repertoires from subjects exposed to, actively infected with, or recovered from COVID-19. The samples were drawn from two sources: the first 160 participants of the ongoing ImmuneRACE study, and 1,000 to 1,500 subjects contributed by 6 global collaborators. HLA class I and class II types, where available, came from metadata supplied by the sample provider rather than from assay-based typing.

TCRbeta CDR3 regions were amplified from genomic DNA using the immunoSEQ Assay, a bias-controlled multiplex PCR. The study's processing was this. Within the assay, amplification of reference gene primers was used to estimate how many nucleated cells each sample contained. To quantify the absolute abundance of each unique TCRbeta CDR3 rearrangement, sequence reads were collapsed and filtered. Productive Simpson clonality was computed per sample as the square root of Simpson's diversity index over productive rearrangements. Sourced from immuneACCESS, this table was stored by TCRdb with only in-frame sequences that have V and J called. A share of the clones is absent; for the studies checked, an unresolved V gene accounts for under half, and the remainder has no known explanation. The V and J calls and clone size were taken over from that table, and D and trimming were inferred from the DNA. Across this sample there are some 250,000 clones, with 80% to 90% seen only once. The top ten clonotypes cover approximately 12% of the sample.

To note about this clone: Its cognate antigen has yet to be identified. No clone much larger than this one lies a single base away; base qualities are absent.

The full study reports these points: The amount of clinical and demographic metadata varied by source and participant and was provided uncurated.

CDR1 is given as MNHEY and CDR2 as SMNVEV, both from the germline V gene (reference sequence). The CDR3, from cysteine to phenylalanine, totals 15 residues. Only CDR3 DNA is held: 45 bases, read in frame from base 1. The junction shows trimming of 2 bases on V and 4 bases on J, and the gene matches do not reach 4 bases of it. One collaborating source in Seattle enrolled patients while the patients were actively infected and followed the patients over time throughout the course of disease. Collaborating institutions collected whole blood in K2EDTA tubes following their own protocols. For TCRbeta analysis, collaborators shipped samples as frozen whole blood, isolated PBMCs, or DNA extracted from either of those sample types.

The TCR comes from a woman in her thirties with COVID-19, enrolled during active disease. Sequencing used peripheral blood. The V and J genes are TRBV27 and TRBJ2-3; TRBD2 fits 9 bases in the junction. The CDR3 region: CASSLRASGADTQYF. The DNA sequence is as follows: TGTGCCAGCAGTTTAAGGGCTAGCGGGGCAGATACGCAGTATTTT.